This T cell receptor (beta chain) comes out of a study of tumor-infiltrating lymphocytes in primary liver carcinoma. Unsorted whole blood supplied the blood RNA, and germline DNA was isolated too. TCR beta cDNA was prepared out of approximately 470 ng total RNA by means of a constant-region primer. Researchers made the TCR beta libraries by running three nested multiplex PCR rounds with slightly modified ARM-PCR. Researchers ran the first two PCR rounds for 9 to 10 cycles each with TRBV1-TRBV30 forward primers and a C-beta reverse primer. TCRdb re-called the multiplex PCR reads through MiXCR, storing one row per CDR3 protein. The data hold 300,000 to 350,000 distinct CDR3 sequences, with around three fifths observed a single time. This clonotype was seen ten or more times. Germline CDR1 SGHAT, CDR2 FQNNGV. The trim removed 5 bases at V and 2 bases at J, leaving 18 bases unmatched. This CDR3 comprises 20 residues.

This TCR was recovered from a young woman with primary liver carcinoma and hepatitis B virus infection. The specimen sequenced was peripheral blood. This sequence joins TRBV11-2 and TRBJ1-1, with 12 bases fitting TRBD1. Written as DNA, the CDR3 is TGTGCCAGCAGCGCTCGGGACAGGGGGCGCAAGAGGTGGAGTAACACTGAAGCTTTCTTT. Residues: CASSARDRGRKRWSNTEAFF.